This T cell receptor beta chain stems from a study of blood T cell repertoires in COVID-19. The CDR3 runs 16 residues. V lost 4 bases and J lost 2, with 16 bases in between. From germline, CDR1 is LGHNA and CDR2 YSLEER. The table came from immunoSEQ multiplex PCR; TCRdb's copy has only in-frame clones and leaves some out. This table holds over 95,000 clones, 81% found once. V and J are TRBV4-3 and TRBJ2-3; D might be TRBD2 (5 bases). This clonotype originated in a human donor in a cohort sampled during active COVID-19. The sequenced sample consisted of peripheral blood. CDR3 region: CASSREPGLSTDTQYF. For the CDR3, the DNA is TGCGCCAGCAGCCGGGAGCCCGGGTTGTCCACAGATACGCAGTATTTT.